The 21 T cell receptor beta chains reported below all come from one sample, sequenced in a study of blood T cell repertoires in COVID-19. Sequencing was performed with immunoSEQ multiplex PCR; in TCRdb, only in-frame clones are kept and a portion is missing. The table lists fewer than 450,000 clones, over 70% of them singletons, with nearly 6.5% in the top ten. The sample was peripheral blood. The receptor set was obtained from a woman aged 50 to 60 with COVID-19, enrolled during active disease.

CDR3 bases: TGCAGCGTTGAAGCTCACCTCAGCTCTGGAAACACCATATATTTT. This gives the protein CSVEAHLSSGNTIYF. V usage is TRBV29-1 and J usage is TRBJ1-3; D is undetermined. Trimming pared 1 base from V and 0 bases from J, leaving 10 bases between. This CDR3 is 15 amino acids long. The germline gives CDR1 SQVTM, CDR2 ANQGSEA.

The chain employs TRBV9 and TRBJ1-1, with D perhaps matching TRBD1 (5 bases). The CDR3 runs to 14 residues. Between the trimmed V and J ends, which lost 0 bases and 4 bases, there was a span of 10 bases. In germline, CDR1 is SGDLS, CDR2 YYNGEE. CDR3 sequence: CASSVGSGVTEAFF. The CDR3 nucleotides read TGTGCCAGCAGCGTAGGATCGGGGGTCACTGAAGCTTTCTTT.

This clone appeared once. This rearrangement joins TRBV24-1 to TRBJ2-1; TRBD2 is a possible D gene (5 bases). This CDR3 is built from 11 residues. V was cut by 6 bases and J by 10 bases, with 9 bases left in between. CDR1 is KGHDR, CDR2 SFDVKD, per germline. The CDR3 loop reads CATSRGWEQFF. The CDR3 DNA is TGTGCCACCAGTAGAGGGTGGGAGCAGTTCTTC.

This chain links TRBV6-5 with TRBJ1-1, with D possibly matching TRBD1 (6 bases). V lost 4 bases and J lost 0, with 12 bases in between. Germline V gives CDR1 MNHEY, CDR2 SVGAGI. CDR3 size: 15 residues. The CDR3 DNA follows: TGTGCCAGCAGTTCGGGGGGCTTTGTGAACACTGAAGCTTTCTTT. This gives the protein CASSSGGFVNTEAFF.

The chain combines TRBV2 with TRBJ1-5; D not resolved. Trimming pared 4 bases from V and 3 bases from J, leaving 10 bases between. The CDR3 sequence is 14 residues long. In germline, CDR1 is SNHLY, CDR2 FYNNEI. The CDR3 here is CASSGSGSNQPQHF. The CDR3 DNA sequence: TGTGCCAGCAGTGGATCAGGATCCAATCAGCCCCAGCATTTT.

The V call is TRBV30, the J call TRBJ1-1, with D unclear. Trimming shortened V by 0 bases and J by 7 bases, and 6 bases separated the two germline ends. The CDR3 contains 11 residues. Per germline, CDR1 GTSNPN and CDR2 SVGIG (reference sequence). The CDR3 DNA reads as TGTGCCTGGAGTGTGGTCGGTGAAGCTTTCTTT. This translates into CAWSVVGEAFF.

The chain has TRBV18 and TRBJ1-1, with TRBD1 matching 8 bases. CDR3 length: 14 residues. Germline V gene sequence: CDR1 KGHSH, CDR2 LQKENI. With 2 bases clipped from V and 4 bases from J, the junction kept 3 bases outside the gene matches. The CDR3 sequence is CASSPGDRFTEAFF. The CDR3 DNA is TGTGCCAGCTCACCAGGGGACAGGTTCACTGAAGCTTTCTTT.

This chain joins TRBV10-3 and TRBJ2-2; 10 nucleotides match TRBD1. CDR3 size: 17 residues. Looked up from germline, CDR1 is ENHRY and CDR2 is SYGVKD. Trimming removed 2 bases from V and 3 bases from J; junction bases left unmatched: 6. CDR3 in DNA: TGTGCCATCAGTGAGGACAGGGGGCGCTCGGACACCGGGGAGCTGTTTTTT. Protein product: CAISEDRGRSDTGELFF.

This clone was seen a handful of times. The CDR3 sequence is CASSLVAPTEQFF. CDR3 nucleotides: TGTGCCAGCAGCTTAGTAGCGCCTACTGAGCAGTTCTTC. The chain combines TRBV7-8 with TRBJ2-1; tentative D call: TRBD2 (5 bases). Germline loops: CDR1 SGHVS, CDR2 FQNEAQ. This CDR3 region has 13 residues. V was trimmed by 1 base and J by 9 bases, leaving 10 bases between them.

The CDR3 is CASSPKRERTNEKLFF. Written as DNA, the CDR3 is TGTGCCAGCTCACCAAAAAGGGAGAGGACTAATGAAAAACTGTTTTTT. The rearrangement uses TRBV18 and TRBJ1-4; D remains ambiguous. Germline values: CDR1 KGHSH, CDR2 LQKENI. The CDR3 has 16 residues. The V end was cut by 2 bases, the J end by 2 bases, with 12 bases between.

This clone has a handful of counts. This chain connects TRBV6-5 to TRBJ1-1; D ambiguous. V lost 6 bases and J 4 bases, leaving 15 bases between the germline ends. The CDR3 runs to 14 residues. Germline CDR1 and CDR2: MNHEY and SVGAGI. The CDR3 sequence is CASRARELSTEAFF. The CDR3 DNA follows: TGTGCCAGCAGGGCCCGGGAACTGAGCACTGAAGCTTTCTTT.

This chain joins TRBV30 and TRBJ1-2, with D possibly TRBD1 on 6 matching bases. Trimming took 3 bases from V and 4 from J, leaving 18 bases between them. CDR3 length: 15 amino acids. The germline V gene has CDR1 GTSNPN and CDR2 SVGIG (reference sequence). The DNA for the CDR3 is TGTGCCTGGAGGGGGAATAGGGGGAGTGTCTATGGCTACACCTTC. It codes for CAWRGNRGSVYGYTF. The entire variable domain, with the rest obtained from reference TRBV30 and TRBJ1-2, is as follows: SQTIHQWPATLVQPVGSPLSLECTVEGTSNPNLYWYRQAAGRGLQLLFYSVGIGQISSEVPQNLSASRPQDRQFILSSKKLLLSDSGFYLCAWRGNRGSVYGYTFGSGTRLTVV.

The chain has TRBV12-3 or TRBV12-4 and TRBJ2-1, with D possibly being TRBD2 (6 bases). Trimming removed 8 bases at V and 10 bases at J, with 18 bases between. The CDR3 has 13 residues. The CDR3 nucleotides are TGTGCCAGCGCCACACCGGGAGCTTTCGAGCAGTTCTTC. As protein: CASATPGAFEQFF.

The chain couples TRBV10-3 to TRBJ2-7, with 12 bases matching TRBD2. Germline V CDR1 and CDR2: ENHRY, SYGVKD. V gave up 5 bases and J gave up 2 bases; unmatched junction bases: 4. The CDR3 has 15 amino acids. Here the CDR3 reads CAISKGLAGTYEQYF. In DNA form, the CDR3 reads TGTGCCATCAGTAAAGGACTAGCGGGAACCTACGAGCAGTACTTC.

The chain has TRBV6-6 and TRBJ2-3; 7 nucleotides agree with TRBD2. Trimming at V came to 4 bases and at J to 1 base, leaving 5 bases not matched to a gene. The CDR3 sequence is 15 residues long. CDR1 and CDR2 (germline): MNHNY, SVGAGI (reference sequence). This CDR3 is CASSSRAGGTDTQYF. CDR3 sequence (DNA): TGTGCCAGCAGTTCCCGGGCGGGAGGCACAGATACGCAGTATTTT.

The chain employs TRBV6-2 or TRBV6-3 and TRBJ2-2, with 12 positions matching TRBD2. Germline V gives CDR1 MNHEY, CDR2 SVGEGT. After removal of 6 bases from V and 6 bases from J, the junction contained 14 bases not matched to a gene. This CDR3 region has 18 residues. For the CDR3, the DNA is TGTGCCAGCAGCCTACCTAGCGGGAGGGCTGACAAGGCCGGGGAGCTGTTTTTT. It is translated as CASSLPSGRADKAGELFF.

CDR3 nucleotides: TGTGCCAGCAGCCCATCGGGTTATGAGACCCAGTACTTC. Amino acid sequence: CASSPSGYETQYF. This sequence joins TRBV9 and TRBJ2-5, with D unclear. The V gene's germline CDR1 is SGDLS and CDR2 YYNGEE. This CDR3 region has 13 residues. V was pared by 4 bases and J by 5 bases, with 12 bases between.

The rearrangement joins TRBV7-9 to TRBJ2-4; D ambiguous. The germline V and J ends were trimmed by 6 bases and 0 bases, with 15 bases remaining between them. CDR1 and CDR2 from the germline V gene are SEHNR and FQNEAQ (reference sequence). This CDR3 spans 16 amino acids. CDR3 sequence (DNA): TGTGCCAGCAGTTCTCCGCTCTCACTAGCCAAAAACATTCAGTACTTC. Translated: CASSSPLSLAKNIQYF.

The rearrangement uses TRBV18 and TRBJ2-5; the D is unclear. Germline values: CDR1 KGHSH, CDR2 LQKENI. The CDR3 has 15 amino acids. Trimming took 2 bases from V and 1 from J, leaving 11 bases between them. As DNA, the CDR3 is TGTGCCAGCTCACCATTACACAGCACCCAAGAGACCCAGTACTTC. This codes for CASSPLHSTQETQYF. The full variable domain, completed using reference TRBV18 and TRBJ2-5, is NAGVMQNPRHLVRRRGQEARLRCSPMKGHSHVYWYRQLPEEGLKFMVYLQKENIIDESGMPKERFSAEFPKEGPSILRIQQVVRGDSAAYFCASSPLHSTQETQYFGPGTRLLVL.

The chain is built from TRBV10-3 and TRBJ1-1; TRBD1 agrees at 8 bases. The CDR3 covers 15 residues. After removal of 4 bases from V and 1 base from J, the junction contained 5 bases not matched to a gene. From germline, CDR1 is ENHRY and CDR2 SYGVKD. The CDR3 DNA follows: TGTGCCATCAGTGGCCGGACAGGGACGAACACTGAAGCTTTCTTT. Residues: CAISGRTGTNTEAFF.

The rearrangement joins TRBV18 to TRBJ2-5; TRBD2 matches at 9 bases. The germline gives CDR1 KGHSH, CDR2 LQKENI. CDR3 length: 15 residues. With V trimmed by 0 bases and J by 4 bases, 3 bases remained unmatched. DNA of the CDR3: TGTGCCAGCTCACCACCGATACTAGCGGGAGAGACCCAGTACTTC. Residues: CASSPPILAGETQYF.